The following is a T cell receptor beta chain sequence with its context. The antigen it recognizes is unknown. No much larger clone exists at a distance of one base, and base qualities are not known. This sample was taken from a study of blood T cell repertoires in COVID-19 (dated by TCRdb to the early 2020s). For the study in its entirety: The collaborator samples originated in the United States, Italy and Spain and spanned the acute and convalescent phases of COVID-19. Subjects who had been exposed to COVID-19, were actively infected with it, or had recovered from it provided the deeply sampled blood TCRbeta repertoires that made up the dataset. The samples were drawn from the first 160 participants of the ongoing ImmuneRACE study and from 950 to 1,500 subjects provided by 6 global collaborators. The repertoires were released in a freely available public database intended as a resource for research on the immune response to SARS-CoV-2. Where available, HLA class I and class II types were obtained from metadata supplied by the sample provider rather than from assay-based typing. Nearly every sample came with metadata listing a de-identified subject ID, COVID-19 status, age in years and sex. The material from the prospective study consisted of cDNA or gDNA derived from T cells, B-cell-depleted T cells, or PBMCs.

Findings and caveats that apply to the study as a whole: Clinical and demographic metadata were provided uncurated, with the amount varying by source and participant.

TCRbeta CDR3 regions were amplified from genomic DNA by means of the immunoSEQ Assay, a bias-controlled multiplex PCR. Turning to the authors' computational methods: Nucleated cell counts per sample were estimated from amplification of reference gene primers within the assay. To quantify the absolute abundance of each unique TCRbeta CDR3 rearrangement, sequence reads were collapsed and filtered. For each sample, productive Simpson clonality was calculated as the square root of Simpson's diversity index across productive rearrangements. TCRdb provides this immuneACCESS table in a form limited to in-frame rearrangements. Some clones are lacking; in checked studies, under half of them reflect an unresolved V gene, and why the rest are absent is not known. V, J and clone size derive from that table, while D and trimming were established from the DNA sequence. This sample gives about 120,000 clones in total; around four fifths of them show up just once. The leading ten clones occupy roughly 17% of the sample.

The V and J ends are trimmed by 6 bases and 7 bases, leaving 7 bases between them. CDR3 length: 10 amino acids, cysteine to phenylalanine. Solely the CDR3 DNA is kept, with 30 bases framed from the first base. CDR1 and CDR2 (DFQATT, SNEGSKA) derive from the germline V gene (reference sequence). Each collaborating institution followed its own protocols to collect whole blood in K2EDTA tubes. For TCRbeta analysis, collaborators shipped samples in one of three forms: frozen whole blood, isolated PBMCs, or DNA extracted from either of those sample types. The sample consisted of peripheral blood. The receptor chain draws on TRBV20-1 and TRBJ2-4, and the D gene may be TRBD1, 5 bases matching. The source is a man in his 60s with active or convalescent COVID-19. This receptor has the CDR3 CSADSNIQYF. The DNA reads TGCAGTGCCGACAGTAACATTCAGTACTTC.